These 12 T cell receptor beta chains were sequenced from one sample in a study of blood T cell repertoires in COVID-19. Assay used: immunoSEQ multiplex PCR; TCRdb lists only in-frame clones, some missing. The sample contains approximately 300,000 clones, around 90% of which appear only once. The material sequenced was PBMCs or T cells enriched from blood (not recorded which). The receptors here all came from a woman in her twenties or thirties who had recovered from COVID-19.

This chain joins TRBV12-3 or TRBV12-4 and TRBJ1-1; 7 nucleotides agree with TRBD1. The CDR3 is 13 residues long. The V and J ends lost 6 bases and 5 bases, in that order; junction bases with no gene match: 6. The DNA for the CDR3 is TGTGCCAGCAGGATACTACAGGGGACTGAAGCTTTCTTT. Translated: CASRILQGTEAFF.

The chain joins TRBV11-2 to TRBJ1-2; a weak D match, TRBD1 (6 bases). The CDR3 length is 14 residues. Trimming took off 5 bases at V and 7 bases at J, with 17 bases between the two ends. Germline V gene sequence: CDR1 SGHAT, CDR2 FQNNGV. CDR3: CASSPNWGHFGYTF. The CDR3, as DNA: TGTGCCAGCAGCCCGAATTGGGGGCACTTTGGCTACACCTTC.

A remark on this clone: Other DNA sequences from this sample encode an identical CDR3 as well. The rearrangement links TRBV3-1 (or the pseudogene TRBV3-2) to TRBJ1-2; 8 bases map to TRBD1. With 4 bases clipped from V and 8 bases from J, the junction kept 3 bases outside the gene matches. CDR1 is LGHDT and CDR2 is YNNKEL in the germline V gene (reference sequence). This CDR3 has 12 residues. CDR3 loop: CASSRTGGGYTF. CDR3 nucleotide sequence: TGTGCCAGCAGCCGTACAGGGGGAGGCTACACCTTC.

In its sample, this clone was seen a few times. The chain combines TRBV30 with TRBJ1-5; TRBD1 might be the D (6 bases). Germline lookup yields CDR1 GTSNPN and CDR2 SVGIG (reference sequence). The CDR3 has 13 residues. Trimming stripped 3 bases from V and 7 bases from J, with 13 bases between. CDR3 region: CAWSAGERQPQHF. DNA for the CDR3: TGTGCCTGGAGCGCAGGGGAACGGCAGCCCCAGCATTTT. Together with reference TRBV30 and TRBJ1-5, the CDR3 gives the full variable domain: SQTIHQWPATLVQPVGSPLSLECTVEGTSNPNLYWYRQAAGRGLQLLFYSVGIGQISSEVPQNLSASRPQDRQFILSSKKLLLSDSGFYLCAWSAGERQPQHFGDGTRLSIL.

This clone was seen only once. This sequence joins TRBV9 and TRBJ2-2; perhaps TRBD2 as D (5 bases). Germline assignment: CDR1 SGDLS and CDR2 YYNGEE. CDR3 length: 16 amino acids. Trimming took 0 bases from V and 4 from J, leaving 13 bases between them. The CDR3 sequence: CASSVEARGSTGELFF. CDR3 in DNA: TGTGCCAGCAGCGTAGAGGCCCGGGGATCCACCGGGGAGCTGTTTTTT.

This sequence joins TRBV5-1 and TRBJ1-1; TRBD1 matches 11 bases. V dropped 0 bases and J dropped 5; count of bases not matched to a gene: 6. CDR1 SGHRS and CDR2 YFSETQ come from the germline V gene. The CDR3 consists of 16 residues. DNA of the CDR3: TGCGCCAGCAGCTTGGCTCGGGACAGGGGGGCGACTGAAGCTTTCTTT. This gives the protein CASSLARDRGATEAFF.

V gene TRBV24-1 combines with J gene TRBJ2-5; 9 bases fit TRBD1. The CDR3 runs to 14 residues. The V segment lost 4 bases and the J segment 7 bases; nucleotides outside the gene matches: 6. The V gene's germline CDR1 is KGHDR and CDR2 SFDVKD. CDR3 sequence (DNA): TGTGCCACCAGTGACCCGGGACAGGGAGGGACCCAGTACTTC. Its translation is CATSDPGQGGTQYF.

The chain has TRBV3-1 (or the pseudogene TRBV3-2) and TRBJ1-1; weak D call: TRBD1 (6 bases). Trimming removed 0 bases from V and 1 base from J, with 9 bases in between. The germline V gene encodes CDR1 LGHDT and CDR2 YNNKEL (reference sequence). This CDR3 contains 15 residues. The DNA of the CDR3 is TGTGCCAGCAGCCAAGATGGGGGCAGGAACACTGAAGCTTTCTTT. This sequence encodes CASSQDGGRNTEAFF.

This clone was picked up one time. The chain combines TRBV19 with TRBJ1-5, with TRBD1 matching 11 bases. The J segment lost 7 bases and the V segment lost 5 bases, leaving 4 bases of the junction unmatched. The CDR3 is 14 amino acids. Germline loops: CDR1 LNHDA, CDR2 SQIVND (reference sequence). The CDR3 DNA follows: TGTGCCAGTAGTCTACGGGACAGGGGGCAGCCCCAGCATTTT. Translation: CASSLRDRGQPQHF.

The chain employs TRBV11-2 and TRBJ1-6, with D possibly being TRBD1 (5 bases). The V gene lost 3 bases and the J gene lost 2 bases, with 17 bases spanning the gap. The CDR3 contains 18 residues. CDR1 and CDR2 (germline): SGHAT, FQNNGV. CDR3 sequence: CASSFFGRGVTYNSPLHF. The CDR3 DNA follows: TGTGCCAGCAGCTTTTTTGGCCGGGGGGTAACCTATAATTCACCCCTCCACTTT.

This chain uses TRBV3-1 (or the pseudogene TRBV3-2) with TRBJ2-7; D possibly corresponds to TRBD2 (7 bases). The V end lost 4 bases, the J end lost 6 bases, and 19 bases lay between the germline ends. Germline CDR1 reads LGHDT; CDR2 reads YNNKEL (reference sequence). The CDR3 has 15 amino acids. The chain's CDR3 is CASSPSNAGAREQYF. For the CDR3, the DNA is TGTGCCAGCAGCCCAAGCAACGCGGGGGCTCGCGAGCAGTACTTC.

The rearrangement joins TRBV25-1 to TRBJ1-2, with D unresolved. CDR3 size: 15 residues. Trimming removed 3 bases from V and 4 bases from J, with 15 bases in between. Germline lookup yields CDR1 MGHDK and CDR2 SYGVNS. DNA for the CDR3: TGTGCCAGCAGTGATACGGGCGGGGTACTCTATGGCTACACCTTC. It encodes CASSDTGGVLYGYTF.